What follows are 24 T cell receptor beta chains derived from one specimen sequenced in a study of blood T cell repertoires in COVID-19. TCRdb keeps only in-frame clones here, not all; method: immunoSEQ multiplex PCR. The table has roughly 19,000 clones, about 88% seen once. Material: peripheral blood. Receptors were obtained from a human donor in a cohort sampled during active COVID-19.

The V call is TRBV5-6, the J call TRBJ2-7; possible D gene TRBD2, 7 bases. Trimming removed 0 bases at V and 2 bases at J, with 15 bases between. CDR1 SGHDT and CDR2 YYEEEE come from the germline V gene. The CDR3 totals 16 residues. CDR3 amino acids: CASSLDPGEGAYEQYF. CDR3 DNA sequence: TGTGCCAGCAGCTTGGATCCAGGGGAGGGGGCCTACGAGCAGTACTTC.

The DNA of the CDR3 is TGTGCCAGCAGTTTAGCCTCCGGGACTACTGCATACAATGAGCAGTTCTTC. Encoded protein: CASSLASGTTAYNEQFF. The chain is built from TRBV27 and TRBJ2-1; TRBD2 matches at 7 bases. Germline assignment: CDR1 MNHEY and CDR2 SMNVEV (reference sequence). J was trimmed by 4 bases and V by 2 bases; bases with no gene match: 11. The CDR3 sequence is 17 residues long.

The V call is TRBV11-3, the J call TRBJ2-2; a weak D match, TRBD2 (7 bases). The ends were cut back, 4 bases at V and 3 bases at J, with 18 bases in the middle. The CDR3 runs 17 residues. Germline lookup yields CDR1 SGHNT and CDR2 YENEEA. CDR3 DNA sequence: TGTGCCAGCAGCTCCCAGCGGGACATGCGCGACACCGGGGAGCTGTTTTTT. Residues: CASSSQRDMRDTGELFF.

CDR3 nucleotide sequence: TGTGCCAGCAGCTTTCCCCGGGACAGGGGGCTTGGCACTGAAGCTTTCTTT. Its translation: CASSFPRDRGLGTEAFF. The chain joins TRBV7-8 to TRBJ1-1; 12 bases agree with TRBD1. In germline, CDR1 is SGHVS, CDR2 FQNEAQ. V lost 3 bases to trimming and J lost 4 bases; unmatched junction nucleotides: 9. The CDR3 runs 17 residues.

This rearrangement joins TRBV29-1 to TRBJ1-1; no definite D call. With 6 bases removed from V and 1 base from J, the gap between germline ends came to 15 bases. CDR3 length: 14 amino acids. The germline gives CDR1 SQVTM, CDR2 ANQGSEA. The CDR3 here is CSVDPGSGNTEAFF. Written as DNA, the CDR3 is TGCAGCGTCGACCCAGGCTCTGGGAACACTGAAGCTTTCTTT.

V and J are TRBV7-9 and TRBJ2-5; tentative D call: TRBD1 (6 bases). CDR1 SEHNR and CDR2 FQNEAQ come from the germline V gene (reference sequence). The length of the CDR3 is 16 residues. V lost 2 bases, J lost 1 base, and 14 bases lay in between. CDR3 coding DNA: TGTGCCAGCAGCTTACTTAACTCAGGGGCCCAAGAGACCCAGTACTTC. This translates into CASSLLNSGAQETQYF. Full variable domain (remainder filled in from reference TRBV7-9 and TRBJ2-5): DTGVSQNPRHKITKRGQNVTFRCDPISEHNRLYWYRQTLGQGPEFLTYFQNEAQLEKSRLLSDRFSAERPKGSFSTLEIQRTEQGDSAMYLCASSLLNSGAQETQYFGPGTRLLVL.

This rearrangement joins TRBV5-8 to TRBJ2-3; TRBD2 matches at 8 bases. V gave up 4 bases and J gave up 6 bases; unmatched junction bases: 10. Per germline, CDR1 SGHTS and CDR2 YDEGEE. The CDR3 extends over 15 amino acids. For the CDR3, the DNA is TGTGCCAGCAGCGCCGGGGGGGCCTTACGGGATACGCAGTATTTT. Translating gives CASSAGGALRDTQYF.

This rearrangement joins TRBV6-5 to TRBJ1-2; D ambiguous. V lost 11 bases and J lost 0, with 13 bases in between. This CDR3 contains 13 residues. CDR1 is MNHEY and CDR2 is SVGAGI in the germline V gene. CDR3 loop: CAVMENSNYGYTF. The CDR3 DNA is TGTGCCGTCATGGAGAACTCTAACTATGGCTACACCTTC.

This sequence joins TRBV5-6 and TRBJ1-5, with no clear D. There are 13 residues in the CDR3. V lost 4 bases to trimming and J lost 5 bases, with 10 bases between them. CDR1 SGHDT and CDR2 YYEEEE come from the germline V gene. The chain's CDR3 is CASSRLGDQPQHF. Here the CDR3 DNA reads TGTGCCAGCAGCCGTCTCGGTGATCAGCCCCAGCATTTT.

V and J are TRBV19 and TRBJ1-5; D is possibly TRBD1 (6 bases). V was shortened by 3 bases and J by 3 bases, with 15 bases between the two germline ends. This CDR3 is built from 16 residues. Looked up from germline, CDR1 is LNHDA and CDR2 is SQIVND (reference sequence). DNA of the CDR3: TGTGCCAGTAGTATCATCTGGACAGCCGACAATCAGCCCCAGCATTTT. Its translation is CASSIIWTADNQPQHF. Combining the CDR3 with reference TRBV19 and TRBJ1-5 gives the whole variable domain DGGITQSPKYLFRKEGQNVTLSCEQNLNHDAMYWYRQDPGQGLRLIYYSQIVNDFQKGDIAEGYSVSREKKESFPLTVTSAQKNPTAFYLCASSIIWTADNQPQHFGDGTRLSIL.

The chain combines TRBV6-6 with TRBJ1-4; possibly TRBD1 for D (6 bases). This CDR3 comprises 16 residues. Trimming left V 4 bases short and J 0 bases short, with 12 bases between. CDR1 and CDR2 (germline): MNHNY, SVGAGI (reference sequence). The CDR3 bases are TGTGCCAGCAGTTCAATTGAGGGGGCAACTAATGAAAAACTGTTTTTT. The encoded protein is CASSSIEGATNEKLFF.

V gene TRBV9 combines with J gene TRBJ2-1; 8 nucleotides align to TRBD2. The V gene end was trimmed by 0 bases and the J gene end by 6 bases; junction bases not matched to a gene: 5. Germline V gene sequence: CDR1 SGDLS, CDR2 YYNGEE. The CDR3 extends over 15 amino acids. The DNA of the CDR3 is TGTGCCAGCAGCGTAGAGGTCCGGGGGGGCAATGAGCAGTTCTTC. Protein: CASSVEVRGGNEQFF.

This clone was seen a single time. The chain recombines TRBV7-9 with TRBJ2-7; a possible D gene is TRBD1 (6 bases). Germline loops: CDR1 SEHNR, CDR2 FQNEAQ (reference sequence). The CDR3 is made up of 14 amino acids. Trimming removed 3 bases at V and 2 bases at J, with 11 bases between. CDR3 in amino acids: CASSFETGPYEQYF. The CDR3 DNA follows: TGTGCCAGCAGCTTCGAAACAGGGCCCTACGAGCAGTACTTC.

The chain joins TRBV7-9 to TRBJ1-3, with D tentatively TRBD1 (5 bases). The CDR3 sequence is 15 residues long. Trimming cost V 5 bases and J 5 bases, with 16 bases left between them. The germline V gene encodes CDR1 SEHNR and CDR2 FQNEAQ (reference sequence). CDR3 region: CASSPGDGGRNTIYF. CDR3 in DNA: TGTGCCAGCAGCCCGGGGGACGGAGGCAGAAACACCATATATTTT.

The J gene is TRBJ2-1, the V gene TRBV7-6; D unresolved. V gave up 5 bases and J gave up 6 bases, with 11 bases separating them. From germline, CDR1 is SGHVS and CDR2 FNYEAQ. This CDR3 is 13 amino acids long. CDR3 nucleotides: TGTGCCAGCAGCCACGAGGCAGTCAATGAGCAGTTCTTC. Protein: CASSHEAVNEQFF.

The chain employs TRBV30 and TRBJ2-7; D remains unclear. V lost 1 base and J lost 0, with 10 bases in between. Germline CDR1 reads GTSNPN; CDR2 reads SVGIG (reference sequence). This CDR3 spans 14 amino acids. Written as DNA, the CDR3 is TGTGCCTGGAGTGGAGGATTCAGCTCCTACGAGCAGTACTTC. Translation gives CAWSGGFSSYEQYF.

The V gene is TRBV7-9, the J gene TRBJ2-7; 12 nucleotides agree with TRBD2. The CDR3 is made up of 14 amino acids. Germline assignment: CDR1 SEHNR and CDR2 FQNEAQ (reference sequence). V lost 6 bases and J lost 7; bases outside the gene matches: 7. CDR3 in amino acids: CASSSPGLAGEQYF. For the CDR3, the DNA is TGTGCCAGCAGTTCTCCGGGACTAGCGGGTGAGCAGTACTTC.

The chain uses TRBV6-5 and TRBJ2-3; 7 bases map to TRBD1. The germline gives CDR1 MNHEY, CDR2 SVGAGI. The CDR3 spans 13 residues. The ends lost 5 bases at V and 7 bases at J; junction bases unmatched: 6. Written as DNA, the CDR3 is TGTGCCAGCAGTCGCACGACAGGGAATACGCAGTATTTT. Its translation is CASSRTTGNTQYF.

The genes are TRBV6-5 and TRBJ1-2; D not certain. Trimming pared 2 bases from V and 7 bases from J, leaving 14 bases between. CDR3 length: 14 amino acids. Germline V gives CDR1 MNHEY, CDR2 SVGAGI. In DNA form, the CDR3 reads TGTGCCAGCAGTTACAATGGGAGGATGGGTGGCTACACCTTC. Protein sequence: CASSYNGRMGGYTF.

This chain joins TRBV6-6 and TRBJ1-2; 7 positions agree with TRBD1. V lost 6 bases and J lost 8; bases outside the gene matches: 9. The CDR3 runs to 13 residues. The germline gives CDR1 MNHNY, CDR2 SVGAGI (reference sequence). The CDR3 region is CASRHRDRRGYTF. CDR3 nucleotides: TGTGCCAGCAGGCACCGGGACAGAAGAGGCTACACCTTC.

The chain employs TRBV2 and TRBJ2-2; 7 bases align to TRBD1. Germline trimming cut 6 bases from V and 4 bases from J; bases unmatched to any gene: 20. This CDR3 is built from 19 residues. Germline CDR1 reads SNHLY; CDR2 reads FYNNEI. The CDR3 reads CASSGTPGQQRVGTGELFF. For the CDR3, the DNA is TGTGCCAGCAGCGGAACTCCGGGACAGCAGAGGGTCGGCACCGGGGAGCTGTTTTTT. Full variable domain (missing parts from reference TRBV2 and TRBJ2-2): EPEVTQTPSHQVTQMGQEVILRCVPISNHLYFYWYRQILGQKVEFLVSFYNNEISEKSEIFDDQFSVERPDGSNFTLKIRSTKLEDSAMYFCASSGTPGQQRVGTGELFFGEGSRLTVL.

CDR3 amino acids: CASSQAWNLRSGGYEQYF. DNA for the CDR3: TGTGCCAGCAGCCAAGCTTGGAATCTACGATCGGGGGGCTACGAGCAGTACTTC. The chain joins TRBV4-2 to TRBJ2-7; 7 nucleotides align to TRBD2. CDR1 LGHNA and CDR2 YNFKEQ come from the germline V gene. J lost 3 bases, V lost 1 base, and 15 bases had no gene match. This CDR3 has 18 amino acids.

The chain recombines TRBV27 with TRBJ1-4; D perhaps matches TRBD1 (5 bases). CDR1 and CDR2 (germline): MNHEY, SMNVEV (reference sequence). Between the trimmed V and J ends, which lost 5 bases and 12 bases, there was a span of 13 bases. This CDR3 spans 12 amino acids. The CDR3 nucleotides read TGTGCCAGCAGTCACCCAGGGTCGGAACTGTTTTTT. Protein: CASSHPGSELFF.

For the CDR3, the DNA is TGTGCCAGCTCCCTGGACAGGGGGCGGAACTTCGGAGCCGGGGAGCTGTTTTTT. Translating gives CASSLDRGRNFGAGELFF. The chain joins TRBV18 to TRBJ2-2, with TRBD1 matching over 11 bases. Trimming cost V 6 bases and J 6 bases; bases outside gene matches: 15. This CDR3 spans 18 amino acids. The V gene's germline CDR1 is KGHSH and CDR2 LQKENI.